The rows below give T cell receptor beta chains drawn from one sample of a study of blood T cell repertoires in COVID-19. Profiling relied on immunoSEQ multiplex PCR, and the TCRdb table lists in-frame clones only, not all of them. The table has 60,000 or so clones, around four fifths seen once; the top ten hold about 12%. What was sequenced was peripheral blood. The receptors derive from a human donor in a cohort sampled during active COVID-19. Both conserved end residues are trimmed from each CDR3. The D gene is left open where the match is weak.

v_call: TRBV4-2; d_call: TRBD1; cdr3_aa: ASSLGQGSREQY
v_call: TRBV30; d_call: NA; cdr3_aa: AWRQTGKRWN
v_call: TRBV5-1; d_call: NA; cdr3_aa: ASSLAISQGNEKLF
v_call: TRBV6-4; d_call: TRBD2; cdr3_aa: ASSVGGGAGQF
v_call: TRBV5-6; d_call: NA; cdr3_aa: ASSLNMGGVRDTEAF
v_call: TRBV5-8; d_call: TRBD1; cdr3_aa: ASSIVPGQGPYRTDTQY
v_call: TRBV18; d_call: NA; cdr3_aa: ASSPLSEIRGTEAF
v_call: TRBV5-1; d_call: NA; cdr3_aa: ASSLKGADTQY
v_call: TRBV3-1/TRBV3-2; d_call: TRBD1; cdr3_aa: ASSRRQGAWGKNIQY
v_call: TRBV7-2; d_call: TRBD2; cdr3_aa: ASSLGTSGGIKTQY
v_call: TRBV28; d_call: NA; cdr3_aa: ASSFLAGRLSPNEKLF
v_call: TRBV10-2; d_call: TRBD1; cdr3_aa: ASREDRGSSNEKLF
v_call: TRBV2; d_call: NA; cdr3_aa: ASSVIRETQY
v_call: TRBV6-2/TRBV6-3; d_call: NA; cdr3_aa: ASSYRAGDRTDTQY
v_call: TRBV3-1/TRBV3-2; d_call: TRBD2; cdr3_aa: ASSQDRGLAGAETQY
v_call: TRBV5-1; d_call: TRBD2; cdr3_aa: ASSFAGGIVGELF
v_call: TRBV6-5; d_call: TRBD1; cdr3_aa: ASTLRRDSVGYT
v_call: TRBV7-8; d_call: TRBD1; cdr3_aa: ASSKRQGQPQH
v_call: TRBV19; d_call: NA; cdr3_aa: ASSQGWGQPQH
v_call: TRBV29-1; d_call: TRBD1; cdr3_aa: SVGTGGYDGYT
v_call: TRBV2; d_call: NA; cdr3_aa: ASSDTVHYGYT
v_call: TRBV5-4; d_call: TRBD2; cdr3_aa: ASSLKSGGPDEQF
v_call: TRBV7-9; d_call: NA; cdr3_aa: ASSLQTSVLF
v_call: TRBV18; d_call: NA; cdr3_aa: ASSPNSQPYNEQF
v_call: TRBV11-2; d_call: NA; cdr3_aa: ASSQVGLSYNEQF
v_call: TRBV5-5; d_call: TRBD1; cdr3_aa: ASSPRTGGFGELF
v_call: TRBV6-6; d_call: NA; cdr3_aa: ASSIVRGEAF
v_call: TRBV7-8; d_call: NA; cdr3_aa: ASSDPQITGELF
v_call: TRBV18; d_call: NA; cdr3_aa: ASSPWQGTTDTQY
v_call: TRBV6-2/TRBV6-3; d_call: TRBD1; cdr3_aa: ASSKLRGNNSPLH
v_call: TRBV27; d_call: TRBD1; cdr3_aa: ASSHQGVSYEQY
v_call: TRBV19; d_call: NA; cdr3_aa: ASIGTGDGYT
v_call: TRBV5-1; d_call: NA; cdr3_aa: ASSQRSDRPNIQY
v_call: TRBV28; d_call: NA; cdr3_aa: ASSSWAGVTNGYT
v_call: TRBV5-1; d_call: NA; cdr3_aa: ASSPGPKTGLGEGYT
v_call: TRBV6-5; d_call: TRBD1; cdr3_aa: ASRTGQGDQPQH
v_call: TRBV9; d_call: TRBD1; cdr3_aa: ASSAVQGNEQF
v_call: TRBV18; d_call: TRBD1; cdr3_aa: ASSPGQGSGNTIY
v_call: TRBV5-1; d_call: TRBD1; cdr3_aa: ASSTGQGVGDTEAF
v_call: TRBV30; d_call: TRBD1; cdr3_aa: ASLKEKGAPNNSPLH
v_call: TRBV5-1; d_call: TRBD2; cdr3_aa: ASSLDPSGGWREQF
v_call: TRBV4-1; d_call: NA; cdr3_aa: ASSPDSRLSYNSPLH